The next 12 T cell receptor beta chains were all read from a single sample in a study of T cell responses to AZD1222 COVID-19 vaccine. TCRdb's copy holds only in-frame clones and misses some; the assay was immunoSEQ multiplex PCR. The sample contains 100,000 or so clones, approximately 87% of which appear only once. The specimen was peripheral blood, collected 28 days after the second AZD1222 dose. These receptors originate from an adult who received the AZD1222 COVID-19 vaccine.

Remarks on this clone: A junction boundary mismatches the germline segment, possibly from a read error. V usage is TRBV5-1 and J usage is TRBJ1-1; tentative D call: TRBD1 (6 bases). Germline lookup yields CDR1 SGHRS and CDR2 YFSETQ. The CDR3 contains 13 residues. The CDR3 spells CASSLTGNTEASF. The CDR3, as DNA: TGCGCCAGCAGCTTGACAGGGAACACTGAAGCTTCCTTT.

The chain recombines TRBV4-1 with TRBJ2-7; TRBD1 aligns across 7 bases. Per germline, CDR1 MGHRA and CDR2 YSYEKL. J lost 0 bases, V lost 1 base, and 3 bases had no gene match. The CDR3 covers 15 residues. The CDR3, as DNA: TGCGCCAGCAGCCAAGCCGGGACAGCCTCCTACGAGCAGTACTTC. It translates to CASSQAGTASYEQYF.

Worth noting for this clone: In the same sample, other DNA sequences code for this CDR3. The chain couples TRBV7-2 to TRBJ2-5; no firm D call. The CDR3 has 12 amino acids. V was shortened by 0 bases and J by 2 bases, with 1 base between the two germline ends. Germline V gives CDR1 SGHTA, CDR2 FQGNSA. The CDR3 loop reads CASSLAQETQYF. DNA of the CDR3: TGTGCCAGCAGCTTAGCGCAAGAGACCCAGTACTTC.

This clone was observed a handful of times. The CDR3 nucleotides read TGTGCCACCGGGGGGACACTGACCTACGAGCAGTACTTC. Translation: CATGGTLTYEQYF. The V gene is TRBV15, the J gene TRBJ2-7; perhaps D is TRBD1 or TRBD2 (6 bases each). The CDR3 totals 13 residues. The V gene's germline CDR1 is LNHNV and CDR2 YYDKDF (reference sequence). V lost 8 bases to trimming and J lost 2 bases, with 13 bases between them.

The chain joins TRBV5-3 to TRBJ1-4; TRBD1 matches at 8 bases. TRBV5-3 carries the ORF label, with uncertain function. The CDR3 is made up of 16 amino acids. With 3 bases clipped from V and 0 bases from J, the junction kept 4 bases outside the gene matches. CDR3 in amino acids: CARSSGQGPTNEKLFF. The CDR3 DNA reads as TGTGCCAGAAGCTCCGGACAGGGTCCAACTAATGAAAAACTGTTTTTT.

V and J are TRBV14 and TRBJ1-3, with a possible D match to TRBD1 (5 bases). The CDR3 contains 13 residues. V gave up 4 bases and J gave up 4 bases, with 8 bases separating them. Germline V gene lookup returns CDR1 SGHDN and CDR2 FVKESK. The CDR3 spells CASSRGSGNTIYF. The CDR3 DNA reads TGTGCCAGCAGCCGGGGGAGCGGAAACACCATATATTTT.

The chain has TRBV16 and TRBJ2-1; D perhaps matches TRBD2 (6 bases). The germline V gene encodes CDR1 KGHSY and CDR2 FQNENV. The CDR3 totals 15 residues. V lost 4 bases and J 7 bases, leaving 17 bases between the germline ends. The CDR3 region is CASSPHGEVPNEQFF. The CDR3 coding sequence is TGTGCCAGCAGCCCCCATGGGGAGGTGCCGAATGAGCAGTTCTTC.

This clone was observed a few times. This chain joins TRBV27 and TRBJ2-7; D ambiguous. The V gene lost 2 bases and the J gene lost 2 bases, with 7 bases spanning the gap. This CDR3 comprises 13 residues. The germline CDR1 and CDR2 sequences are MNHEY and SMNVEV (reference sequence). This CDR3 reads CASSLPGTYEQYF. CDR3 nucleotides: TGTGCCAGCAGTTTACCCGGAACCTACGAGCAGTACTTC.

The V gene is TRBV19, the J gene TRBJ2-7; 8 nucleotides align to TRBD1. This CDR3 is 16 amino acids long. The V and J ends lost 3 bases and 2 bases, in that order; junction bases with no gene match: 9. Looked up from germline, CDR1 is LNHDA and CDR2 is SQIVND (reference sequence). The CDR3 nucleotides are TGTGCCAGTAGTATGATAGGGGGGACAGGAGCCTACGAGCAGTACTTC. It specifies CASSMIGGTGAYEQYF.

The chain carries TRBV7-9 and TRBJ1-4, with 8 bases matching TRBD1. There are 16 residues in the CDR3. Germline V gene lookup returns CDR1 SEHNR and CDR2 FQNEAQ (reference sequence). J was trimmed by 4 bases and V by 0 bases; bases with no gene match: 4. In nucleotides, the CDR3 is TGTGCCAGCAGCTTAGCTTCCAGGGGGCTTAATGAAAAACTGTTTTTT. This encodes CASSLASRGLNEKLFF.

The table lists this clone with a few counts. This sequence joins TRBV9 and TRBJ1-2, with unresolved D. The CDR3 runs to 11 residues. Germline CDR1 and CDR2: SGDLS and YYNGEE. Trimming pared 5 bases from V and 8 bases from J, leaving 10 bases between. CDR3 amino acids: CASRQLSGYTF. DNA for the CDR3: TGTGCCAGCAGACAACTTTCGGGCTACACCTTC.

The rearrangement uses TRBV9 and TRBJ2-7, with TRBD2 matching 14 bases. Germline V lookup: CDR1 SGDLS, CDR2 YYNGEE. The ends lost 7 bases at V and 6 bases at J; junction bases unmatched: 6. The CDR3 covers 14 residues. DNA of the CDR3: TGTGCCAGCGCCGGGACTAGCGGGAGTACCGAGCAGTACTTC. It encodes CASAGTSGSTEQYF.